This T cell receptor beta chain is drawn from a study of control samples from healthy donors and cancer patients. TCRdb's copy holds only in-frame clones and misses some; the assay was immunoSEQ multiplex PCR. The sample lists approximately 120,000 clones; about nine tenths were seen once. The germline gives CDR1 SGHKS, CDR2 YYEKEE (reference sequence). Trimming took off 4 bases at V and 4 bases at J, with 9 bases between the two ends. The CDR3 extends over 13 amino acids. The sequence was collected from a human donor in good health. The donor label of this sample is uncertain. This chain uses TRBV5-5 with TRBJ1-5, with D hard to call. Sequences were obtained from blood. CDR3 DNA: TGTGCCAGCAGCCGCGAAGCTAATCAGCCCCAGCATTTT. Translating it yields CASSREANQPQHF.